The T cell receptor (beta chain) under discussion was sequenced for a study of blood T cell repertoires in COVID-19. Sequenced by immunoSEQ multiplex PCR; TCRdb stores in-frame clones only, minus some. The sample shows 370,000 or so clones, roughly 80% of them seen only once. This receptor was identified in a human donor with acute or convalescent COVID-19. The donor label of this sample is uncertain. The specimen sequenced was peripheral blood.

CDR3: CASSLTQGALRGYGYTF. Here the CDR3 DNA reads TGTGCCAGCAGCTTAACCCAGGGGGCGCTTCGAGGCTATGGCTACACCTTC. The rearrangement links TRBV7-9 to TRBJ1-2; TRBD1 aligns across 8 bases. Germline CDR1 reads SEHNR; CDR2 reads FQNEAQ (reference sequence). The J segment lost 4 bases and the V segment lost 2 bases, leaving 12 bases of the junction unmatched. The CDR3 consists of 17 residues.